This T cell receptor (beta chain) was documented in a study of OX40 agonist ivuxolimab in advanced cancers. Study-level background: Partial responses were seen in three patients, one with hepatocellular carcinoma and two with cutaneous melanoma.

Using immunoSEQ multiplex PCR, the repertoire was profiled, and TCRdb retains in-frame clones only, with some absent. The top ten hold roughly 2.6% of the sample, which has more than 80,000 clones, roughly 94% seen once. The V gene lost 5 bases and the J gene lost 4 bases, with 11 bases spanning the gap. Germline V gene lookup returns CDR1 LNHDA and CDR2 SQIVND (reference sequence). CDR3 length equals 13 residues. Study conclusions and caveats: The antigens recognized by the expanded peripheral T cells, that is their antigen specificity, were not determined.

The count of this clone is one. The antigen is not known. The source is an adult with an advanced solid tumor such as melanoma, head and neck, liver or kidney cancer. The V and J genes are TRBV19 and TRBJ1-2; D is ambiguous. Sequencing used CD4+ or CD8+ T cells sorted from blood, obtained in a trial of the OX40 agonist ivuxolimab. Here the CDR3 reads CASSLTEIYGYTF. The CDR3 DNA reads as TGTGCCAGTAGTCTCACAGAGATCTATGGCTACACCTTC.